This note documents a single T cell receptor (beta chain) sequence. The record originates from a study of OX40 agonist ivuxolimab in advanced cancers. The V and J ends lost 6 bases and 6 bases respectively, with 8 bases between them. The length of the CDR3 is 11 residues. From germline, CDR1 is MNHEY and CDR2 SVGAGI. Here immunoSEQ multiplex PCR was the method, and the copy in TCRdb shows in-frame clones only, minus some. The sample lists fewer than 90,000 clones; approximately 89% were seen once. The sequenced sample was CD4+ or CD8+ T cells sorted from blood, obtained in a trial of the OX40 agonist ivuxolimab. The chain has TRBV6-5 and TRBJ1-1; D not resolved. This sequence originates from an adult with an advanced solid tumor such as melanoma, head and neck, liver or kidney cancer. The CDR3 sequence is CASRGRAEAFF. The CDR3 DNA reads as TGTGCCAGCAGGGGTCGAGCTGAAGCTTTCTTT.